Listed below are T cell receptor beta chains from one sample, sequenced in a study of T cell responses to AZD1222 COVID-19 vaccine. TCRdb's table, derived via immunoSEQ multiplex PCR, lists solely in-frame clones and lacks some. The table lists approximately 150,000 clones, roughly 92% of them singletons. The sequencing used peripheral blood, collected 28 days after the second AZD1222 dose. The receptors derive from an adult who received the AZD1222 COVID-19 vaccine. Both conserved end residues are trimmed from each CDR3. Fields, in order: J gene, V gene, CDR3 protein.

j_call: TRBJ2-3; v_call: TRBV2; cdr3_aa: ASSERGKHTQY
j_call: TRBJ1-2; v_call: TRBV10-3; cdr3_aa: AIRPLGGTGTLDYGYT
j_call: TRBJ1-4; v_call: TRBV18; cdr3_aa: ASSSRRDRGYEKLF
j_call: TRBJ1-1; v_call: TRBV12-3/TRBV12-4; cdr3_aa: ASGNTEAF
j_call: TRBJ1-2; v_call: TRBV5-4; cdr3_aa: ASSPSGARVYGYT
j_call: TRBJ1-2; v_call: TRBV5-5; cdr3_aa: ASISTQGIRRGYT
j_call: TRBJ1-4; v_call: TRBV2; cdr3_aa: AGTGAATNEKLF
j_call: TRBJ2-1; v_call: TRBV6-6; cdr3_aa: ASSSLGGNEQF
j_call: TRBJ2-1; v_call: TRBV5-1; cdr3_aa: ASSLAFTFSGSRVSYNEQF
j_call: TRBJ1-2; v_call: TRBV28; cdr3_aa: ASSFLIIDWSLGRSYGYT